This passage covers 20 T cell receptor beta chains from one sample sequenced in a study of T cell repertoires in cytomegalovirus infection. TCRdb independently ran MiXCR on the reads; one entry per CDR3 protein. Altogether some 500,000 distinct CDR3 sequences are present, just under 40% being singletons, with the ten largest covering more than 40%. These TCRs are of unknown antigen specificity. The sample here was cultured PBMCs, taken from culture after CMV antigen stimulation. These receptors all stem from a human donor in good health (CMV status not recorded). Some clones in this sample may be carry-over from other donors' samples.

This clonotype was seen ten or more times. Here the CDR3 reads CASSPPEGSYEQFF. The CDR3 DNA follows: TGTGCCAGCAGCCCTCCGGAGGGGTCTTATGAGCAGTTCTTC. The chain joins TRBV7-8 to TRBJ2-1; a possible D gene is TRBD2 (6 bases). The CDR3 contains 14 residues. Trimming shortened V by 5 bases and J by 8 bases, and 16 bases separated the two germline ends. CDR1 is SGHVS and CDR2 is FQNEAQ in the germline V gene.

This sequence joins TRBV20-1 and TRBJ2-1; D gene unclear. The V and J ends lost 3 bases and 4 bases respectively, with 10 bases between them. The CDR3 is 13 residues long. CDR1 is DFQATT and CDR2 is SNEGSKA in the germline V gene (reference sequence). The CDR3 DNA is TGCAGTGCTAGGGAGACCGATTACAATGAGCAGTTCTTC. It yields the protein CSARETDYNEQFF.

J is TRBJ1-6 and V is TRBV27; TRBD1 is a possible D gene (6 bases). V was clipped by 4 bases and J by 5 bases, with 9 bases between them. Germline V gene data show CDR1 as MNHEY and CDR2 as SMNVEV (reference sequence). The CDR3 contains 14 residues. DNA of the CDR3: TGTGCCAGCAGTTCTCGACAGGATAATTCACCCCTCCACTTT. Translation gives CASSSRQDNSPLHF.

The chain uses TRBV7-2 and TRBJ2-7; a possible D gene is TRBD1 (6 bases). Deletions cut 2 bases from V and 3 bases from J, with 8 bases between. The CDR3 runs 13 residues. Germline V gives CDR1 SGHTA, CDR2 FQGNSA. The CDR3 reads CASSLMTGYEQYF. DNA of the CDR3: TGTGCCAGCAGCTTAATGACAGGCTACGAGCAGTACTTC.

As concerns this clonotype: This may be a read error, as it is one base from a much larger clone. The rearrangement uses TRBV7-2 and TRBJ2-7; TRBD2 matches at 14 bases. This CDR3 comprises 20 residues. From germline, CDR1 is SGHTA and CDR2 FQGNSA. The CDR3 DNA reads TGTGTCAGCAGCTCAGGGCGGGGACTAGCGGGGGACTCTTCCTACTACGAGCAGTACTTC. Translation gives CVSSSGRGLAGDSSYYEQYF.

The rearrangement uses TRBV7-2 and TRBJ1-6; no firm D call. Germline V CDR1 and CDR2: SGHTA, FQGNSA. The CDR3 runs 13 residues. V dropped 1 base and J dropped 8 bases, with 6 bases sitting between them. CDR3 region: CASSLGADSPLHF. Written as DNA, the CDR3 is TGTGCCAGCAGCTTAGGAGCAGATTCACCCCTCCACTTT.

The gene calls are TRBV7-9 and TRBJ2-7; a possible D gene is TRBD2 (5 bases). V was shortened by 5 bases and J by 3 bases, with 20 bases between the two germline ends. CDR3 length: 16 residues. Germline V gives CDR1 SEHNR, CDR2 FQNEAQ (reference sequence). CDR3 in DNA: TGTGCCAGCAGCCCTCCAAGGACGGGGAAACTCTACGAGCAGTACTTC. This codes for CASSPPRTGKLYEQYF.

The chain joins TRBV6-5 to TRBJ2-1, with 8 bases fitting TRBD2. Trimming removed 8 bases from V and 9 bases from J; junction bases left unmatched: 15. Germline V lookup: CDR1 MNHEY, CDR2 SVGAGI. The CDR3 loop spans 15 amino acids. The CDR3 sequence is CASSPLPGGPSEQFF. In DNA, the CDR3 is TGTGCCAGCTCACCCCTTCCGGGGGGGCCCAGTGAGCAGTTCTTC.

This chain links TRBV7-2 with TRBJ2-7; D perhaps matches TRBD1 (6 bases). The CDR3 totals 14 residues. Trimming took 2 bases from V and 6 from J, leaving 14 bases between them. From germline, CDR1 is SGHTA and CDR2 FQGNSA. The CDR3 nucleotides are TGTGCCAGCAGCTTATGGGGTCTAGGGGGCGAGCAGTACTTC. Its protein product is CASSLWGLGGEQYF. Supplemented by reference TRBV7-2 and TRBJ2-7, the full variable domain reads GAGVSQSPSNKVTEKGKDVELRCDPISGHTALYWYRQSLGQGLEFLIYFQGNSAPDKSGLPSDRFSAERTGGSVSTLTIQRTQQEDSAVYLCASSLWGLGGEQYFGPGTRLTVT.

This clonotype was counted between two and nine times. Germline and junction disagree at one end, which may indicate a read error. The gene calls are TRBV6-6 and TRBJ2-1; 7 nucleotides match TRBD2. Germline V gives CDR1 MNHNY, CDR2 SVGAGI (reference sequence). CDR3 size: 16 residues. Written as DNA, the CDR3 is TGTGCCAGCAGTTCCCCGGGCGGGAGATCCTATAATGAGCAGTTCTTC. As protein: CASSSPGGRSYNEQFF.

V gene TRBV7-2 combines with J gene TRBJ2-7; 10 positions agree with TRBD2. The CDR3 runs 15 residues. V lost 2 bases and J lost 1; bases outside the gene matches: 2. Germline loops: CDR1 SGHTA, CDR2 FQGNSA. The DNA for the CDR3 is TGTGCCAGCAGCTTAAAGCGGGAGGGTTCCTACGAGCAGTACTTC. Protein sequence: CASSLKREGSYEQYF. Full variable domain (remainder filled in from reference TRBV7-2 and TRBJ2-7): GAGVSQSPSNKVTEKGKDVELRCDPISGHTALYWYRQSLGQGLEFLIYFQGNSAPDKSGLPSDRFSAERTGGSVSTLTIQRTQQEDSAVYLCASSLKREGSYEQYFGPGTRLTVT.

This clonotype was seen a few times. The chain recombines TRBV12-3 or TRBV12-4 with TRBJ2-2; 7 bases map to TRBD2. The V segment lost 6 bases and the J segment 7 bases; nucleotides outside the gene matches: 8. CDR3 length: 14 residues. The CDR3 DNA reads TGTGCCAGCAGAGGAGCAGGGAGGGGCGGGGAGCTGTTTTTT. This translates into CASRGAGRGGELFF.

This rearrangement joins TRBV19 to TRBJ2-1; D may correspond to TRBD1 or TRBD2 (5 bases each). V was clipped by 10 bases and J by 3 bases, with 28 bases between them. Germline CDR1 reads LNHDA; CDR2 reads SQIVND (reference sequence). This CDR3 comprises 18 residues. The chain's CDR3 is CATAPRQGEGFGYNEQFF. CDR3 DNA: TGTGCCACCGCCCCCCGGCAGGGTGAGGGGTTTGGCTACAATGAGCAGTTCTTC.

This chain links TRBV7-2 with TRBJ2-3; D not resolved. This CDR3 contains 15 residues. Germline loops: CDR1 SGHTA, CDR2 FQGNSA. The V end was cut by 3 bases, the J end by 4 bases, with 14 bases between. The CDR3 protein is CASSLVVLGADTQYF. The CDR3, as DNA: TGTGCCAGCAGCTTGGTCGTGCTTGGGGCAGATACGCAGTATTTT.

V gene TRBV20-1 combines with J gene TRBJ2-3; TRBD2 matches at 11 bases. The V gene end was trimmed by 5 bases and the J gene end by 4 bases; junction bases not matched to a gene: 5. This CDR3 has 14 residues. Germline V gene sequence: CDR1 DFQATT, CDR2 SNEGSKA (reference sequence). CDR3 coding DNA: TGCAGTGCTGTACTAGCGGGAGTTGCAGATACGCAGTATTTT. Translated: CSAVLAGVADTQYF.

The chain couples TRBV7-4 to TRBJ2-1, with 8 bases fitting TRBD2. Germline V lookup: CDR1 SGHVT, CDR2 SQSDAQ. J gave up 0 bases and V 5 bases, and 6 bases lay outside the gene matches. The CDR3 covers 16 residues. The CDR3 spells CASSLSGASSYNEQFF. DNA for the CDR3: TGTGCCAGCAGCCTTAGCGGGGCGAGCTCCTACAATGAGCAGTTCTTC.

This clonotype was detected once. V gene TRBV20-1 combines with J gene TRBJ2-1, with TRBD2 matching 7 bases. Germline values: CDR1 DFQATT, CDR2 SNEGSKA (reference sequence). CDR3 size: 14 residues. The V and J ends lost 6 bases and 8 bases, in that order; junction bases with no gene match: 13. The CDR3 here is CSAFGGGREDEQFF. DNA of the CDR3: TGCAGTGCATTCGGCGGGGGTAGGGAGGATGAGCAGTTCTTC.

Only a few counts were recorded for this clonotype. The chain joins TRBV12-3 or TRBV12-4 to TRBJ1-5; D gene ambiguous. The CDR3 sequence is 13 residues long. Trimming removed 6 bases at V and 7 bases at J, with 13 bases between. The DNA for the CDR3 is TGTGCCAGCAGCACCGATTTGATGCAGCCCCAGCATTTT. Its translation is CASSTDLMQPQHF.

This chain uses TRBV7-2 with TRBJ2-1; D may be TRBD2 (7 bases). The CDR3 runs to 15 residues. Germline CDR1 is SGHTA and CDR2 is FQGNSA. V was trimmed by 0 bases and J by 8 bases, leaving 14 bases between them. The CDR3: CASSLAGGGGYEQFF. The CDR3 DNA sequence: TGTGCCAGCAGCTTAGCGGGAGGGGGTGGATATGAGCAGTTCTTC.

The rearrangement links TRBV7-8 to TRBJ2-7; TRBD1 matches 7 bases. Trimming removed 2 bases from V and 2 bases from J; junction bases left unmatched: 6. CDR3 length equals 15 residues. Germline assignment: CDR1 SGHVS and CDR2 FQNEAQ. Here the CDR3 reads CASSLRGQSTYEQYF. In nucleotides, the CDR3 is TGTGCCAGCAGCTTAAGGGGACAGTCGACCTACGAGCAGTACTTC.